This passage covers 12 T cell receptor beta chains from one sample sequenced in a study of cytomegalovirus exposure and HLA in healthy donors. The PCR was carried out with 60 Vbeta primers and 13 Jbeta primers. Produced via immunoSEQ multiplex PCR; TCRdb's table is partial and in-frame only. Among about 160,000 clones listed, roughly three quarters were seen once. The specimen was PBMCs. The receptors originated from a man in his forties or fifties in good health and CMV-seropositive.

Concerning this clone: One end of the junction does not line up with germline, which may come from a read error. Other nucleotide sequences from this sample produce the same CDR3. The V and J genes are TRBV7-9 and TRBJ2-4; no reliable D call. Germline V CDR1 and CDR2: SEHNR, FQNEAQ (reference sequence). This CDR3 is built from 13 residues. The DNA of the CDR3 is TGTGCCAGCAGTTTAGGCGCAGGAAACATTCAGTACTTC. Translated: CASSLGAGNIQYF.

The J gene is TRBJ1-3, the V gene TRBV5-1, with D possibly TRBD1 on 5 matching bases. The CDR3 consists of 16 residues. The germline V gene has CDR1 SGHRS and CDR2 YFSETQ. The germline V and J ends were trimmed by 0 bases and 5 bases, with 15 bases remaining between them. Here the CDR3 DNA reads TGCGCCAGCAGCTTGGAGGGGCAGCCCTGGAGAAACACCATATATTTT. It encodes CASSLEGQPWRNTIYF.

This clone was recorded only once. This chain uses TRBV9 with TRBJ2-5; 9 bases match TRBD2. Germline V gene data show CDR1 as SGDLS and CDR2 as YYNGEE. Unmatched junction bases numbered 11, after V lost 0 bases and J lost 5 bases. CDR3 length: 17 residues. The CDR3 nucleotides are TGTGCCAGCAGCGTAGGGAGCGGGGGGACCCGAGGGGAGACCCAGTACTTC. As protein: CASSVGSGGTRGETQYF.

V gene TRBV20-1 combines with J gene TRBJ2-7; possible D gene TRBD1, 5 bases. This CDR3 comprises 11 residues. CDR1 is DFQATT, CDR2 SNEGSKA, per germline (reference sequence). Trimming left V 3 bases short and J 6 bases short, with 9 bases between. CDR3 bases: TGCAGTGCTAGTAGGGGCCTCGAGCAGTACTTC. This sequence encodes CSASRGLEQYF.

The DNA for the CDR3 is TGTGCCAGCAGCACGGGGGGCGCGGGTGGCTACACCTTC. It encodes CASSTGGAGGYTF. The chain couples TRBV11-2 to TRBJ1-2; D might be TRBD1 (6 bases). V was clipped by 5 bases and J by 7 bases, with 14 bases between them. The CDR3 is made up of 13 amino acids. CDR1 and CDR2 from the germline V gene are SGHAT and FQNNGV.

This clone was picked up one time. The DNA for the CDR3 is TGTGCCAGCAGTGAATTGCCCCGAGGACAGCCCCTCGAACATTTT. Protein sequence: CASSELPRGQPLEHF. The V call is TRBV2, the J call TRBJ1-5; tentatively, D is TRBD1 (6 bases). Germline V gene lookup returns CDR1 SNHLY and CDR2 FYNNEI. Trimming shortened V by 2 bases and J by 16 bases, and 24 bases separated the two germline ends. This CDR3 is built from 15 residues.

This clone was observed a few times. Here the CDR3 reads CSVQWGLYEKLFF. CDR3 nucleotides: TGCAGCGTTCAATGGGGGCTGTATGAAAAACTGTTTTTT. The chain joins TRBV29-1 to TRBJ1-4; tentatively, D is TRBD1 (6 bases). This CDR3 is built from 13 residues. The germline V gene has CDR1 SQVTM and CDR2 ANQGSEA. Deletions cut 5 bases from V and 6 bases from J, with 13 bases between.

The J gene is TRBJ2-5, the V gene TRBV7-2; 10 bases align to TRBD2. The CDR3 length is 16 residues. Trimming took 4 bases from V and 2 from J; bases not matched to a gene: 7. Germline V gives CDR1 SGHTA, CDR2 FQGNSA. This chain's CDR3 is CASSSSSGGLQETQYF. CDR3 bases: TGTGCCAGCAGCTCCTCTAGCGGGGGCCTACAAGAGACCCAGTACTTC.

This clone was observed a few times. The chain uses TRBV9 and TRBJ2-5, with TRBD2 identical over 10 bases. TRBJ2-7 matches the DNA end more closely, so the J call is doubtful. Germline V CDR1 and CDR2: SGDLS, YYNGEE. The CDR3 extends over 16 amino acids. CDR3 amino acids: CASSVGSSGGSYEQYF. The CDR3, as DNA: TGTGCCAGCAGCGTGGGTTCTAGCGGGGGATCCTACGAGCAGTACTTC.

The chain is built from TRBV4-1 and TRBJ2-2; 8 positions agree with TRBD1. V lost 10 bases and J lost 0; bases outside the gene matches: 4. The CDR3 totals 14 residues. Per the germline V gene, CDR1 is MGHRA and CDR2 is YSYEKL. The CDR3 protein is CATQDRANTGELFF. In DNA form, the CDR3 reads TGCGCCACCCAGGACAGGGCGAACACCGGGGAGCTGTTTTTT.

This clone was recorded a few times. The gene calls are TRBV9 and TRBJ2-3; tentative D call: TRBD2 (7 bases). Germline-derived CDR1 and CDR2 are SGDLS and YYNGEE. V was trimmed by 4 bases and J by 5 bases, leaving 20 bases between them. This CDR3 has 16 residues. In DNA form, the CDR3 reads TGTGCCAGCAGCAAGCAGAGGCGGGGGCTTAGAGATACGCAGTATTTT. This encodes CASSKQRRGLRDTQYF.

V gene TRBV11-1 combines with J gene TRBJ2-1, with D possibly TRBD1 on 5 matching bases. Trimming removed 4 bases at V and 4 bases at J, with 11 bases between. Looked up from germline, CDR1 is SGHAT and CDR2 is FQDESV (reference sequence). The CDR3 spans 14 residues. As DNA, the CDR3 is TGTGCCAGCAGCTCAGGGCCAGAGTACAATGAGCAGTTCTTC. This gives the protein CASSSGPEYNEQFF.